The rows below give T cell receptor beta chains drawn from one sample of a study of response to subunit inactivated influenza vaccine. In TCRdb, the RT-PCR reads were re-called with MiXCR into one record per CDR3 protein. The sample shows 500,000 to 550,000 distinct CDR3 sequences, roughly 23% of them seen only once. A further study also used this sample, focusing on T cells expressing NK-cell markers.

The sample here was CD4+ T cells sorted from PBMCs, taken roughly 12 days after vaccination. Source of these receptors: a man between 50 and 59 years old who received an inactivated influenza vaccine. CDR3s include the opening cysteine and the closing phenylalanine or tryptophan. D genes are given only for firm matches. Rows may omit the clone size; those that give it use once, few, many or a size class.

>TRBV20-1|.|TRBJ2-7|few
TGCAGTGTTGGCAGCTACGAGCAGTACTTC
CSVGSYEQYF
>TRBV20-1|.|TRBJ1-3|few
TGCAGTGCTAGAGCGGGTGCAGGGGGAAACACCATATATTTT
CSARAGAGGNTIYF
>TRBV10-3|TRBD2|TRBJ2-3|.
TGTGCCATCAGTCGGACTAGCGGGACCCCATCCACAGATGCGCAGTATTTT
CAISRTSGTPSTDAQYF
>TRBV11-2|.|TRBJ1-2|few
TGTGCCAGCAGCGCCCCGAGAAGGGCTATGGCTACCCCCACCTTC
CASSAPRRAMATPTF
>TRBV7-9|TRBD2|TRBJ2-2|many
TGTGCCAGCAGCTTAAGCTCACTAGCGACCGGGGAGCTGTTTTTT
CASSLSSLATGELFF
>TRBV28|.|TRBJ2-7|many
TGTGCCAGCAGTTTAGGGCAGGGGGGCGACGAGCAGTACTTC
CASSLGQGGDEQYF
>TRBV6-5|TRBD1|TRBJ2-7|.
TGTGCCAGCAGTTACTTGTCCACAGGGGGCGCTTACGAGCAGTACTTC
CASSYLSTGGAYEQYF
>TRBV20-1|TRBD1|TRBJ1-5|few
TGCAGTGCACCTAGACAGGGCCACAATCAGCCCCAGCATTTT
CSAPRQGHNQPQHF
>TRBV7-2|TRBD1|TRBJ2-7|.
TGTGCCAGCAGCCCGACAGGGGGCGAATACGAGCAGTACTTC
CASSPTGGEYEQYF
>TRBV29-1|TRBD2|TRBJ2-1|many
TGCAGCGTTGGGGCGGGAGGACCCAACAATGAGCAGTTCTTC
CSVGAGGPNNEQFF
>TRBV6-5|.|TRBJ2-7|.
TGTGCCAGCAGTTCCCCACGGACAGATTACTACGAGCAGTACTTC
CASSSPRTDYYEQYF
>TRBV4-2|.|TRBJ2-5|.
TGTGCCAGCAGCCAACACTCCGGGGGTAGAGAGACCCAGTACTTC
CASSQHSGGRETQYF
>TRBV18|.|TRBJ2-7|once
TGTGCCAGCTCACCACGGGGGGAGGCCTACGAGCAGTACTTC
CASSPRGEAYEQYF